This is a list of T cell receptor beta chains from one sample in a study of blood T cell repertoires in COVID-19. Sequencing was performed with immunoSEQ multiplex PCR; in TCRdb, only in-frame clones are kept and a portion is missing. This sample has about 210,000 clones, with 83% found just once. The specimen sequenced was peripheral blood. The receptor source for this set is a woman in her 40s with active or convalescent COVID-19. CDR3s include the opening cysteine and the closing phenylalanine or tryptophan. The D gene is left open where the match is weak. Clone size appears in some rows only: once, few, many, or a class for an expanded clone.

d_call clone_size j_call v_call cdr3_nt cdr3_aa
TRBD1 - TRBJ2-3 TRBV9 TGTGCCAGCAGCACACGGCGGCAGGGACAGAAACCAGCTAGCACAGATACGCAGTATTTT CASSTRRQGQKPASTDTQYF
- - TRBJ1-5 TRBV5-1 TGCGCCAGCAGCTTGGATCCCAGGGGAGCTCAGCCCCAGCATTTT CASSLDPRGAQPQHF
TRBD1 - TRBJ1-2 TRBV5-6 TGTGCCAGCAGCTTCGACAGGGGTGCTGGCTACACCTTC CASSFDRGAGYTF
TRBD1 - TRBJ1-2 TRBV6-5 TGTGCCAGCGAAACAGGGGGAGGATATGGCTACACCTTC CASETGGGYGYTF
TRBD1 - TRBJ1-2 TRBV5-8 TGTGCCAGCAGCTTGGCCTTTCGGGACAGCTATGGCTACACCTTC CASSLAFRDSYGYTF
- - TRBJ2-6 TRBV25-1 TGTGCCAGCAGGTCTAGCTCTGGGGCCAACGTCCTGACTTTC CASRSSSGANVLTF
- - TRBJ1-4 TRBV7-9 TGTGCCAGCAGCTTAGGTGACAGGCAGAATGAAAAACTGTTTTTT CASSLGDRQNEKLFF
TRBD2 - TRBJ2-3 TRBV5-1 TGCGCCAGCAGCAAAAGCGGGAGGGGCACAGATACGCAGTATTTT CASSKSGRGTDTQYF
TRBD1 - TRBJ1-5 TRBV18 TGTGCCAGCTCACGGATGACAGGGGGCGGCAATCAGCCCCAGCATTTT CASSRMTGGGNQPQHF
TRBD2 - TRBJ2-7 TRBV27 TGTGCCAGCAGTTTAACCCCCGGGACTAGACGGTACGAGCAGTACTTC CASSLTPGTRRYEQYF
- - TRBJ2-6 TRBV5-4 TGTGCCAGCAGCTTGGCTGGAGCTCGAGCAGGGGCCAACGTCCTGACTTTC CASSLAGARAGANVLTF
- - TRBJ1-6 TRBV6-5 TGTGCCAGCAGTTACGCGCAGGGGATCTCACCCCTCCACTTT CASSYAQGISPLHF
- - TRBJ2-7 TRBV19 TGTGCCAGTAGCATATCCGGGACTCGCATGGGAGAGCAGTACTTC CASSISGTRMGEQYF
- - TRBJ1-5 TRBV27 TGTGCCAGCGCCCTTAGTGGCGGCGATCAGCCCCAGCATTTT CASALSGGDQPQHF
- - TRBJ2-1 TRBV12-3/TRBV12-4 TGTGCCAGCAGCCCCGGGATATACAATGAGCAGTTCTTC CASSPGIYNEQFF
- - TRBJ2-1 TRBV19 TGTGCCAGTAGTTCCTCCCGGAGGTTCCGGGACAATGAGCAGTTCTTC CASSSSRRFRDNEQFF
- - TRBJ1-1 TRBV21-1 TGTGCCAGCAGCAAGGGGCAGGGAAGACTGAACACTGAAGCTTTCTTT CASSKGQGRLNTEAFF
- - TRBJ1-5 TRBV2 TGTGCCAGCAGTGAAAACAGTAATCAGCCCCAGCATTTT CASSENSNQPQHF
TRBD2 - TRBJ2-5 TRBV7-2 TGTGCCAGCAGCAAGCTAGCGGGGATTCAAGAGACCCAGTACTTC CASSKLAGIQETQYF
- - TRBJ1-4 TRBV20-1 TGCAGTGCTAGTGACCCCGGAACGGGGGAAAAACTGTTTTTT CSASDPGTGEKLFF
- - TRBJ2-1 TRBV7-3 TGTGCCAGCAGCTTAGAACGGAGCTCCTACAATGAGCAGTTCTTC CASSLERSSYNEQFF
TRBD1 few TRBJ1-2 TRBV6-2/TRBV6-3 TGTGCCAGCAGTTGGACAGGGGATGGCTACACCTTC CASSWTGDGYTF
TRBD1 - TRBJ1-2 TRBV3-1/TRBV3-2 TGTGCCAGCAGCCAAGGGACAGGGCTTAACTATGGCTACACCTTC CASSQGTGLNYGYTF
- - TRBJ2-7 TRBV29-1 TGCAGCGTTGGAGGGACAACCCGGGAGCAGTACTTC CSVGGTTREQYF
- - TRBJ2-7 TRBV18 TGTGCCAGCTCACCAGCAGGGGCTTTGGGTTCCTACGAGCAGTACTTC CASSPAGALGSYEQYF
TRBD2 few TRBJ2-3 TRBV6-5 TGTGCCAGCAGTTCGCTAGCGGGGGGGACAGATACGCAGTATTTT CASSSLAGGTDTQYF
TRBD2 - TRBJ2-7 TRBV7-9 TGTGCCAGCAGCACCCGGACTAGCGGGAGCCCCTACGAGCAGTACTTC CASSTRTSGSPYEQYF
- - TRBJ1-1 TRBV5-4 TGTGCCAGCAGCTTGAAAGGGAGCACTGAAGCTTTCTTT CASSLKGSTEAFF
TRBD1 - TRBJ1-1 TRBV4-2 TGTGCCAGCAGCCAAGTGGACAGGGGGAACACTGAAGCTTTCTTT CASSQVDRGNTEAFF
TRBD1 - TRBJ1-1 TRBV4-1 TGCGCCAGCAGCCAAGATGTTGGACAGGAGCATTTTACTGAAGCTTTCTTT CASSQDVGQEHFTEAFF
- - TRBJ2-3 TRBV2 TGTGCCAGCAGGGGGGGGCAGGGGATGGATACGCAGTATTTT CASRGGQGMDTQYF
TRBD1 - TRBJ1-5 TRBV3-1/TRBV3-2 TGTGCCAGCAGCCCGACAGGGGGGCGGCAGCCCCAGCATTTT CASSPTGGRQPQHF
TRBD1 - TRBJ2-7 TRBV5-1 TGCGCCAGCAGCCCCCTACAGGGGGGCTTCTACGAGCAGTACTTC CASSPLQGGFYEQYF
TRBD2 few TRBJ2-1 TRBV24-1 TGTGCCACCATGGGGTACGGGGGGTCCTACAATGAGCAGTTCTTC CATMGYGGSYNEQFF
- - TRBJ2-7 TRBV25-1 TGTGCCAGCAGTGACCTAAACGAGGGGGGGACGAACGAGCAGTACTTC CASSDLNEGGTNEQYF
TRBD1 - TRBJ1-1 TRBV29-1 TGCAGCGCCCGACAGGGAAACACTGAAGCTTTCTTT CSARQGNTEAFF
- - TRBJ2-3 TRBV11-2 TGTGCCAGCAGCGCGCGCGGGGCTATCACAGATACGCAGTATTTT CASSARGAITDTQYF
- once TRBJ1-6 TRBV25-1 TGTGCCAGCAGTGAATTAGCAGGGAAGCTGGGTTCACCCCTCCACTTT CASSELAGKLGSPLHF
- - TRBJ1-1 TRBV19 TGTGCCAGTGCCCTGAGTGGACAGATTGAAGCTTTCTTT CASALSGQIEAFF
TRBD1 - TRBJ1-2 TRBV5-4 TGTGCCAGCAGCTTGGCGGATTTACAGGGGGCCGGCGATGGCTACACCTTC CASSLADLQGAGDGYTF
TRBD1 - TRBJ1-2 TRBV6-5 TGTGCCAGCAGTCCGGACAGGTGGTATGGCTACACCTTC CASSPDRWYGYTF
- - TRBJ1-1 TRBV27 TGTGCCAGCAGTCTTTATGGGGGCGGGACTGAAGCTTTCTTT CASSLYGGGTEAFF
TRBD1 - TRBJ2-2 TRBV5-1 TGCGCCAGCAGCGCAGGACAGGGCACGAACACCGGGGAGCTGTTTTTT CASSAGQGTNTGELFF
TRBD1 - TRBJ1-6 TRBV5-5 TGTGCCAGCAGCTTGGGACAGGGGGCGAACAATTCACCCCTCCACTTT CASSLGQGANNSPLHF
- - TRBJ2-5 TRBV3-1/TRBV3-2 TGTGCCAGCAGCCAACGAACAGGTCAAGAGACCCAGTACTTC CASSQRTGQETQYF
TRBD1 - TRBJ2-5 TRBV7-8 TGTGCCAGCAGCTGGGGACAGGGCCAAGAGACCCAGTACTTC CASSWGQGQETQYF
TRBD1 - TRBJ1-2 TRBV5-1 TGCGCCAGCAGCCGGACAGGGGATAACTATGGCTACACCTTC CASSRTGDNYGYTF
- - TRBJ2-5 TRBV5-5 TGTGCCAGCAGATACAGGGTACAAGAGACCCAGTACTTC CASRYRVQETQYF
- - TRBJ2-3 TRBV7-9 TGTGCCAGCAGCTCCTCCTCCGAATTAGCGCGAGATACGCAGTATTTT CASSSSSELARDTQYF
- - TRBJ1-1 TRBV9 TGTGCCAGCAGCGAGACAGGCCCGAACACTGAAGCTTTCTTT CASSETGPNTEAFF
- once TRBJ1-5 TRBV5-4 TGTGCCAGCAGCTTCGGTGATCAGCCCCAGCATTTT CASSFGDQPQHF
- once TRBJ1-2 TRBV19 TGTGCCAGTAGTTTGGGAGGGAGAGGCTATGGCTACACCTTC CASSLGGRGYGYTF
TRBD1 - TRBJ2-7 TRBV19 TGTGCCAGTAGTACCACAGGGGGTAACGAGCAGTACTTC CASSTTGGNEQYF
- few TRBJ1-5 TRBV28 TGTGCCAGCAGTCTCCCCACGCGGGGTCAGCCCCAGCATTTT CASSLPTRGQPQHF
TRBD2 once TRBJ2-5 TRBV24-1 TGTGCCACCAGTGACACGGGACTAGAGTTGCAAGAGACCCAGTACTTC CATSDTGLELQETQYF
- few TRBJ2-2 TRBV5-1 TGCGCCAGCAGCCCTCCGGGGATGATATTAACCGGGGAGCTGTTTTTT CASSPPGMILTGELFF
TRBD2 - TRBJ2-7 TRBV7-9 TGTGCCAGCAGCCTCGGACTAGCGGGGGGTTTGGATCCCTACGAGCAGTACTTC CASSLGLAGGLDPYEQYF